The clone carrying this T cell receptor beta chain was seen more than once but under ten times. The sample comes from a study of cytomegalovirus exposure and HLA in healthy donors. This PCR relied on a set of 60 Vbeta primers and 13 Jbeta primers. TCRdb's copy holds only in-frame clones and misses some; the assay was immunoSEQ multiplex PCR. The sample records 150,000 to 200,000 clones, roughly 76% being singletons. From germline, CDR1 is LGHNA and CDR2 YNFKEQ. V was clipped by 0 bases and J by 5 bases; unmatched bases: 5. This CDR3 is 15 amino acids long. This rearrangement joins TRBV4-2 to TRBJ2-3; 7 nucleotides match TRBD2. The sequenced sample consisted of PBMCs. This clonotype originated in a woman aged 18 to 35 in good health and CMV-seropositive. The CDR3 region has the DNA TGTGCCAGCAGCCAAGAGGGGGGGGACTTAGATACGCAGTATTTT. Residues: CASSQEGGDLDTQYF.